This entry features one TCR beta chain sequence. Its specificity is not known. RNA transcripts were the source from which TCR beta CDR3 regions were amplified. HTBI primers were used in a first-round RT-PCR, which preceded a second-round multiplex PCR. TCRdb used MiXCR to reprocess the multiplex PCR reads, holding one entry per CDR3 protein. Of 650,000 to 900,000 distinct CDR3 sequences in the sample, 40% were seen once. The germline V gene encodes CDR1 SGHRS and CDR2 YFSETQ. This CDR3 contains 16 residues. V was cut by 3 bases and J by 0 bases, with 10 bases left in between. This sample is part of a study of Graves' ophthalmopathy and Graves' hyperthyroidism. General observations from the study: Sensitivity of over 60% and specificity of less than 75% were achieved by the model that predicted ophthalmopathy progression.

Having ophthalmopathy, the donors showed moderate-to-severe activity, CAS ≥3 and NOSPECS ≥4, with disease lasting under 3 months. If patients had other autoimmune diseases, uncontrolled infections, pregnancy or lactation, they were excluded. A roughly 9.3 ml volume of fresh peripheral blood provided the PBMCs. The rearrangement joins TRBV5-1 to TRBJ2-6; D remains ambiguous. The origin of this receptor is an adult man with Graves' ophthalmopathy. What was sequenced was peripheral blood. Here the CDR3 DNA reads TGCGCCAGCAGCTCGGATGGTTTCTCTGGGGCCAACGTCCTGACTTTC. Its protein is CASSSDGFSGANVLTF.